The 24 T cell receptor beta chains presented below share a single source sample, sequenced in a study of blood T cell repertoires in COVID-19. The assay was immunoSEQ multiplex PCR, and TCRdb's table has in-frame clones only and misses some. The sample includes 150,000 to 200,000 clones, about 87% of them seen just once. Sequencing input: peripheral blood. These receptors originate from a man aged 60 to 69 with acute or convalescent COVID-19.

This rearrangement joins TRBV9 to TRBJ1-2, with D perhaps TRBD1 (6 bases). V was clipped by 3 bases and J by 5 bases, with 11 bases between them. Germline V gives CDR1 SGDLS, CDR2 YYNGEE. The CDR3 consists of 13 residues. In nucleotides, the CDR3 is TGTGCCAGCAGCGCCGTACAGGGATATGGCTACACCTTC. It is translated as CASSAVQGYGYTF. Variable domain in full (rest from reference TRBV9 and TRBJ1-2): DSGVTQTPKHLITATGQRVTLRCSPRSGDLSVYWYQQSLDQGLQFLIQYYNGEERAKGNILERFSAQQFPDLHSELNLSSLELGDSALYFCASSAVQGYGYTFGSGTRLTVV.

This clone was seen a single time. V usage is TRBV9 and J usage is TRBJ2-2, with 8 positions matching TRBD1. Trimming cost V 2 bases and J 7 bases; bases outside gene matches: 7. The CDR3 is made up of 15 amino acids. The germline V gene encodes CDR1 SGDLS and CDR2 YYNGEE. Written as DNA, the CDR3 is TGTGCCAGCAGCGTGCTTCAGGGGGCTGTCGGGGAGCTGTTTTTT. Its protein is CASSVLQGAVGELFF. The variable domain in full, completed from reference TRBV9 and TRBJ2-2, reads DSGVTQTPKHLITATGQRVTLRCSPRSGDLSVYWYQQSLDQGLQFLIQYYNGEERAKGNILERFSAQQFPDLHSELNLSSLELGDSALYFCASSVLQGAVGELFFGEGSRLTVL.

The rearrangement links TRBV5-5 to TRBJ1-6; TRBD1 is a possible D gene (5 bases). Trimming left V 2 bases short and J 8 bases short, with 11 bases between. Germline CDR1 is SGHKS and CDR2 is YYEKEE (reference sequence). CDR3 size: 14 residues. Here the CDR3 DNA reads TGTGCCAGCAGCTTCCTGGGGGGGGATTCACCCCTCCACTTT. It yields the protein CASSFLGGDSPLHF.

This clone was picked up a small number of times. This specimen includes other DNA sequences encoding the same CDR3. The chain joins TRBV5-6 to TRBJ1-1; the match to TRBD1 covers 8 bases. CDR1 is SGHDT, CDR2 YYEEEE, per germline. The CDR3 loop spans 13 amino acids. V shed 3 bases and J 4 bases; nucleotides not matched to a gene: 2. The CDR3 region is CASSSGTGTEAFF. CDR3 bases: TGTGCCAGCAGCTCCGGGACAGGCACTGAAGCTTTCTTT.

The chain combines TRBV30 with TRBJ1-1; unclear D gene. Germline V gene sequence: CDR1 GTSNPN, CDR2 SVGIG (reference sequence). The CDR3 runs 13 residues. The V and J ends lost 3 bases and 3 bases respectively, with 11 bases between them. The CDR3 coding sequence is TGTGCCTGGAGATTCGGGCGGGACACTGAAGCTTTCTTT. This codes for CAWRFGRDTEAFF. Looking up the rest from reference TRBV30 and TRBJ1-1 gives the full variable domain: SQTIHQWPATLVQPVGSPLSLECTVEGTSNPNLYWYRQAAGRGLQLLFYSVGIGQISSEVPQNLSASRPQDRQFILSSKKLLLSDSGFYLCAWRFGRDTEAFFGQGTRLTVV.

The V and J genes are TRBV11-2 and TRBJ1-2; 7 bases are a match to TRBD1. This CDR3 has 14 residues. Germline loops: CDR1 SGHAT, CDR2 FQNNGV. J was trimmed by 2 bases and V by 4 bases; bases with no gene match: 4. This chain's CDR3 is CASSWGTDNYGYTF. Written as DNA, the CDR3 is TGTGCCAGCAGCTGGGGGACAGACAACTATGGCTACACCTTC.

A single count supports this clone. V and J are TRBV2 and TRBJ2-3; tentatively, D is TRBD1 (6 bases). Germline V lookup: CDR1 SNHLY, CDR2 FYNNEI. This CDR3 region has 13 residues. The germline V and J ends were trimmed by 5 bases and 4 bases, with 10 bases remaining between them. The CDR3 sequence is CASSPRGPDTQYF. Written as DNA, the CDR3 is TGTGCCAGCAGTCCCAGGGGTCCAGATACGCAGTATTTT.

This clone came up a few times. The V gene is TRBV6-5, the J gene TRBJ1-6; D is possibly TRBD1 (5 bases). This CDR3 comprises 15 residues. Trimming left V 6 bases short and J 8 bases short, with 17 bases between. The germline V gene encodes CDR1 MNHEY and CDR2 SVGAGI. CDR3 region: CASSVQGGFDSPLHF. The CDR3 region has the DNA TGTGCCAGCAGCGTCCAGGGAGGTTTTGATTCACCCCTCCACTTT.

This rearrangement joins TRBV5-8 to TRBJ2-4; 8 nucleotides align to TRBD1. CDR3 size: 17 residues. In germline, CDR1 is SGHTS, CDR2 YDEGEE. V gave up 5 bases and J gave up 3 bases; unmatched junction bases: 13. The CDR3: CASSTNRGDVGKNIQYF. The CDR3 DNA reads as TGTGCCAGCAGTACAAACAGGGGGGATGTAGGCAAAAACATTCAGTACTTC.

This chain's CDR3 is CASSTGQGATSEVYGYTF. The CDR3 DNA reads TGTGCCAGCTCTACCGGACAGGGGGCTACCTCCGAGGTGTATGGCTACACCTTC. V gene TRBV18 combines with J gene TRBJ1-2, with 11 bases that match TRBD1. V was clipped by 6 bases and J by 5 bases; unmatched bases: 17. Germline V gives CDR1 KGHSH, CDR2 LQKENI. This CDR3 contains 18 residues. The full variable domain, rest sourced from reference TRBV18 and TRBJ1-2, is NAGVMQNPRHLVRRRGQEARLRCSPMKGHSHVYWYRQLPEEGLKFMVYLQKENIIDESGMPKERFSAEFPKEGPSILRIQQVVRGDSAAYFCASSTGQGATSEVYGYTFGSGTRLTVV.

V usage is TRBV29-1 and J usage is TRBJ2-7, with 13 bases aligning to TRBD2. Germline CDR1 reads SQVTM; CDR2 reads ANQGSEA. This CDR3 spans 14 amino acids. V was clipped by 5 bases and J by 5 bases; unmatched bases: 6. CDR3 DNA: TGCAGCGTTCGGGGACTAGCGGGAAGAAACGAGCAGTACTTC. Its translation: CSVRGLAGRNEQYF.

The chain employs TRBV27 and TRBJ2-7, with D maybe TRBD2 (5 bases). Deletions cut 0 bases from V and 2 bases from J, with 14 bases between. CDR1 MNHEY and CDR2 SMNVEV come from the germline V gene (reference sequence). The CDR3 consists of 16 residues. This CDR3 is CASSLSRARLTYEQYF. In DNA, the CDR3 is TGTGCCAGCAGTTTATCGAGGGCCCGACTGACCTACGAGCAGTACTTC.

V is TRBV24-1 and J is TRBJ1-1; a weak D match, TRBD1 (6 bases). The germline V gene has CDR1 KGHDR and CDR2 SFDVKD. V lost 3 bases to trimming and J lost 1 base, with 8 bases between them. This CDR3 contains 14 residues. This CDR3 reads CATSDTQGNTEAFF. The CDR3, as DNA: TGTGCCACCAGTGATACACAGGGGAACACTGAAGCTTTCTTT.

This clone was seen a handful of times. The chain uses TRBV6-4 and TRBJ1-1; maybe TRBD1 (5 bases). The V and J ends lost 0 bases and 1 base respectively, with 9 bases between them. Germline V gene sequence: CDR1 MRHNA, CDR2 SNTAGT. CDR3 length equals 15 residues. The CDR3 loop reads CASSDSPGGNTEAFF. CDR3 nucleotides: TGTGCCAGCAGTGACTCGCCGGGGGGGAACACTGAAGCTTTCTTT.

The rearrangement links TRBV5-4 to TRBJ2-1; 15 bases agree with TRBD2. Per the germline V gene, CDR1 is SGHNT and CDR2 is YYREEE (reference sequence). The CDR3 is 18 amino acids. The V segment lost 2 bases and the J segment 3 bases; nucleotides outside the gene matches: 6. CDR3 bases: TGTGCCAGCAGCTTTGGACTAGCGGGAGGGCCCCTCTACAATGAGCAGTTCTTC. This translates into CASSFGLAGGPLYNEQFF.

The J gene is TRBJ1-3, the V gene TRBV6-1; TRBD1 matches 7 bases. V lost 3 bases to trimming and J lost 0 bases; unmatched junction nucleotides: 2. Germline assignment: CDR1 MNHNS and CDR2 SASEGT. This CDR3 has 15 residues. DNA of the CDR3: TGTGCCAGCAGTGAGGGGACAGTCTCTGGAAACACCATATATTTT. Its protein is CASSEGTVSGNTIYF.

This clone was observed a single time. This rearrangement joins TRBV19 to TRBJ1-6, with D maybe TRBD1 (5 bases). Germline CDR1 reads LNHDA; CDR2 reads SQIVND (reference sequence). This CDR3 has 14 residues. V was cut by 5 bases and J by 4 bases, with 9 bases left in between. The DNA for the CDR3 is TGTGCCAGTAGTCCGGGGGGTTATAATTCACCCCTCCACTTT. This translates into CASSPGGYNSPLHF. Drawing the rest from reference TRBV19 and TRBJ1-6, the complete variable domain is DGGITQSPKYLFRKEGQNVTLSCEQNLNHDAMYWYRQDPGQGLRLIYYSQIVNDFQKGDIAEGYSVSREKKESFPLTVTSAQKNPTAFYLCASSPGGYNSPLHFGNGTRLTVT.

The CDR3 DNA is TGTGCCAGCAGCTCCCTGGGGACAGGGTCACCCCTCCACTTT. Translated, it gives CASSSLGTGSPLHF. This chain connects TRBV11-2 to TRBJ1-6; 9 positions agree with TRBD1. V gave up 4 bases and J gave up 10 bases; unmatched junction bases: 5. CDR3 length: 14 residues. CDR1 is SGHAT, CDR2 FQNNGV, per germline.

This chain joins TRBV6-1 and TRBJ2-3; TRBD2 is a possible D gene (5 bases). V was trimmed by 4 bases and J by 1 base, leaving 15 bases between them. The CDR3 loop spans 16 amino acids. In germline, CDR1 is MNHNS, CDR2 SASEGT. Here the CDR3 reads CASSAIAVGGTDTQYF. CDR3 DNA sequence: TGTGCCAGCAGTGCTATAGCCGTCGGGGGCACAGATACGCAGTATTTT.

The chain is built from TRBV6-5 and TRBJ1-3; 7 nucleotides align to TRBD1. V shed 11 bases, J shed 2 bases, and the junction held 9 bases outside the gene matches. Germline V gene sequence: CDR1 MNHEY, CDR2 SVGAGI. This CDR3 contains 14 residues. The CDR3 sequence is CACSTGVTGNTIYF. The CDR3 bases are TGTGCCTGTTCTACAGGGGTCACTGGAAACACCATATATTTT.

This rearrangement joins TRBV7-3 to TRBJ2-1; TRBD1 agrees at 10 bases. The CDR3 totals 13 residues. Germline loops: CDR1 SGHTA, CDR2 FQGTGA. V gave up 5 bases and J gave up 6 bases; unmatched junction bases: 1. The CDR3, as DNA: TGTGCCAGCAGCCGGGACAGGGGCAATGAGCAGTTCTTC. It yields the protein CASSRDRGNEQFF.

This chain joins TRBV7-3 and TRBJ1-5; no clear D. The V gene's germline CDR1 is SGHTA and CDR2 FQGTGA. This CDR3 is built from 13 residues. V lost 5 bases to trimming and J lost 3 bases, with 8 bases between them. The CDR3 region is CASSPSYNQPQHF. The CDR3 DNA reads as TGTGCCAGCAGCCCAAGCTACAATCAGCCCCAGCATTTT.

The chain joins TRBV6-5 to TRBJ2-7, with unresolved D. From germline, CDR1 is MNHEY and CDR2 SVGAGI. There are 10 residues in the CDR3. Trimming left V 8 bases short and J 7 bases short, with 9 bases between. CDR3 bases: TGTGCCAGCGGCGGTCGAGAGCAGTACGTC. It codes for CASGGREQYV.

CDR3 sequence: CASSQDTGYQETQYF. The CDR3 DNA is TGTGCCAGCAGCCAAGATACGGGGTACCAAGAGACCCAGTACTTC. This rearrangement joins TRBV3-1 (or the pseudogene TRBV3-2) to TRBJ2-5, with a possible D match to TRBD2 (5 bases). Trimming took off 0 bases at V and 0 bases at J, with 8 bases between the two ends. The CDR3 is made up of 15 amino acids. CDR1 and CDR2 from the germline V gene are LGHDT and YNNKEL (reference sequence).